This TCR beta chain was observed in a study of blood T cell repertoires in COVID-19. Germline lookup yields CDR1 MRHNA and CDR2 SNTAGT. The V end lost 2 bases, the J end lost 5 bases, and 13 bases lay between the germline ends. The CDR3 runs to 15 residues. TCRdb keeps only in-frame clones here, not all; method: immunoSEQ multiplex PCR. The data contain tens of thousands of clones, roughly 80% of them singletons. The V and J genes are TRBV6-4 and TRBJ2-1; the D gene is possibly TRBD2 (5 bases). This TCR was recovered from a man aged 35-49 years with acute or convalescent COVID-19. The sequencing sample was made of peripheral blood. This chain's CDR3 is CASSDRGGWDNEQFF. The CDR3 DNA is TGTGCCAGCAGTGACCGGGGTGGTTGGGACAATGAGCAGTTCTTC.